The TCR beta chain described here comes from a study of blood T cell repertoires in COVID-19. The ends lost 4 bases at V and 3 bases at J; junction bases unmatched: 2. Germline loops: CDR1 KGHSH, CDR2 LQKENI. CDR3 length: 13 amino acids. Cohort assignment relied on participant-reported clinical history. This table comes from immunoSEQ multiplex PCR, and its TCRdb copy is limited to in-frame clones, with some not included. The sample consists of nearly 250,000 clones, about nine tenths of them appearing once. The receptor's source is a middle-aged man who had been exposed to COVID-19. Sequenced: PBMCs or T cells enriched from blood (not recorded which). The V gene is TRBV18, the J gene TRBJ2-5; TRBD2 matches 7 bases. The CDR3 DNA sequence: TGTGCCAGCTCACGCGGGGGTGAAGAGACCCAGTACTTC. This encodes CASSRGGEETQYF.